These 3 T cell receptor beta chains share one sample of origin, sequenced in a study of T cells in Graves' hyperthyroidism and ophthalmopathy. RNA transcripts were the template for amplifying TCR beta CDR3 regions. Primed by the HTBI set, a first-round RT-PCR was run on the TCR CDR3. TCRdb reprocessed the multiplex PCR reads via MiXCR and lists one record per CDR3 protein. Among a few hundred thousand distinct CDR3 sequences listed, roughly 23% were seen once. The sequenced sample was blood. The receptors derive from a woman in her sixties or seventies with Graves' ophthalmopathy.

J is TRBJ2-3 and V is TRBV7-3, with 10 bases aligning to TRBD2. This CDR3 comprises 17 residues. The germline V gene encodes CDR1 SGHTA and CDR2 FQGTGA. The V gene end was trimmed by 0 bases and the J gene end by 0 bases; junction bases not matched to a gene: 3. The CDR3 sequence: CASSLTASGSSTDTQYF. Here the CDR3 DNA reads TGTGCCAGCAGCTTAACGGCTAGCGGGAGTAGCACAGATACGCAGTATTTT.

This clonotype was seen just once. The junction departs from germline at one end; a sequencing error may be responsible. The CDR3 here is CSVRVRPTYEQYF. CDR3 DNA: TGCAGTGTTAGAGTCCGGCCCACCTACGAGCAGTACTTC. The rearrangement uses TRBV20-1 and TRBJ2-7; D unresolved. The CDR3 runs to 13 residues. CDR1 and CDR2 from the germline V gene are DFQATT and SNEGSKA (reference sequence).

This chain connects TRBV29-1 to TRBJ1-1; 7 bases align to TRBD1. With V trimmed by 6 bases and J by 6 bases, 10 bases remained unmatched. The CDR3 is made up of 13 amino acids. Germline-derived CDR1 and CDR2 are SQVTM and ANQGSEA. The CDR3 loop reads CSVGLAGGSEAFF. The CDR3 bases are TGCAGCGTCGGGTTGGCAGGGGGGTCTGAAGCTTTCTTT.